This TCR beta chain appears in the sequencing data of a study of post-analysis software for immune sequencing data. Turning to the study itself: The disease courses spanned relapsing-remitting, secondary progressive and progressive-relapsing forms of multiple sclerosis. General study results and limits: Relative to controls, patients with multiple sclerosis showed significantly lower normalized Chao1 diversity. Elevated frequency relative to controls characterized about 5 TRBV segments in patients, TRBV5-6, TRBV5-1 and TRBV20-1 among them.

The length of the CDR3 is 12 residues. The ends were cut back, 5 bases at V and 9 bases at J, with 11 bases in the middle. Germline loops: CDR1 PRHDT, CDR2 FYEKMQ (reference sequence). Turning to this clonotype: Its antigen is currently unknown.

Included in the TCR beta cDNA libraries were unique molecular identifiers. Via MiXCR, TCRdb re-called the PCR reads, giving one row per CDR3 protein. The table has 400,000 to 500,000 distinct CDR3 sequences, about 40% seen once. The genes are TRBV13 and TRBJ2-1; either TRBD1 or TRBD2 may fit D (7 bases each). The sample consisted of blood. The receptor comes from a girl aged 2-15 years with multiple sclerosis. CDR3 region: CASSPRGGEQFF. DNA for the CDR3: TGTGCCAGCAGCCCCAGGGGGGGTGAGCAGTTCTTC. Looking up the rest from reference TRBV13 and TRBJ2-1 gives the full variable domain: AAGVIQSPRHLIKEKRETATLKCYPIPRHDTVYWYQQGPGQDPQFLISFYEKMQSDKGSIPDRFSAQQFSDYHSELNMSSLELGDSALYFCASSPRGGEQFFGPGTRLTVL.